Following are 2 T cell receptor beta chains from one sample sequenced in a study of blood T cell repertoires in COVID-19. Profiled with immunoSEQ multiplex PCR; TCRdb holds only in-frame clones, not every one. The sample records roughly 120,000 clones, approximately 87% being singletons. The sample was peripheral blood. The origin of the receptors is a man in his fifties or sixties with acute or convalescent COVID-19.

This chain links TRBV18 with TRBJ1-4; unclear D gene. Per the germline V gene, CDR1 is KGHSH and CDR2 is LQKENI. V lost 8 bases to trimming and J lost 8 bases, with 12 bases between them. This CDR3 is 12 amino acids long. CDR3 DNA sequence: TGTGCCAGCACTCGTTCCGGGGAAAAACTGTTTTTT. Amino acid sequence: CASTRSGEKLFF.

J is TRBJ2-2 and V is TRBV5-1; 11 nucleotides line up with TRBD1. The CDR3 runs to 15 residues. The trim removed 0 bases at V and 7 bases at J, leaving 2 bases unmatched. CDR1 SGHRS and CDR2 YFSETQ come from the germline V gene. DNA of the CDR3: TGCGCCAGCAGCTTGGGGACAGGGGGCAACGGGGAGCTGTTTTTT. The encoded protein is CASSLGTGGNGELFF.